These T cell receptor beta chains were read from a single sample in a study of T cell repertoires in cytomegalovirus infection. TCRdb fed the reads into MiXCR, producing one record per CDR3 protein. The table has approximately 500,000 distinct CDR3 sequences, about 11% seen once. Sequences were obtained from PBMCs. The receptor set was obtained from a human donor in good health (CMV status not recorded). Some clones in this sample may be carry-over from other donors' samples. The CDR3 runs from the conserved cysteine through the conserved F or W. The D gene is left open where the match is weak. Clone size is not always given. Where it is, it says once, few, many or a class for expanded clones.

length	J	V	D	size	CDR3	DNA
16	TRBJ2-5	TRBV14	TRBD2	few	CASSLPPGLGIETQYF	TGTGCCAGCAGCCTTCCCCCCGGACTAGGAATAGAGACCCAGTACTTC
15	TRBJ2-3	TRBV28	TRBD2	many	CASRDRLAGIDTQYF	TGTGCCAGCAGGGACCGACTAGCGGGGATTGATACGCAGTATTTT
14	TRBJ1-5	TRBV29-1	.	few	CSAILGQSNQPQHF	TGCAGCGCCATACTAGGACAGTCCAATCAGCCCCAGCATTTT
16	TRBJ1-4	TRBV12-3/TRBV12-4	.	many	CASSLQGRGNNEKLFF	TGTGCCAGCAGTTTACAGGGACGAGGGAATAATGAAAAACTGTTTTTT
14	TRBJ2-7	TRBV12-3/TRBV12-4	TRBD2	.	CASSAGGVRYEQYF	TGTGCCAGCAGTGCGGGGGGCGTGAGGTACGAGCAGTACTTC
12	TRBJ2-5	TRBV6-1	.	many	CASPDMGETQYF	TGTGCCAGCCCGGATATGGGGGAGACCCAGTACTTC
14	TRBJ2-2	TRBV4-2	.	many	CASTRSSGTGELFF	TGTGCCAGCACCCGCAGCTCGGGGACCGGGGAGCTGTTTTTT
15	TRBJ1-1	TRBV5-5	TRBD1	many	CASSFWDRGGTEAFF	TGTGCCAGCAGCTTTTGGGACAGGGGAGGTACTGAAGCTTTCTTT
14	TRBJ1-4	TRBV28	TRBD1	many	CASSLQGANEKLFF	TGTGCCAGCAGTTTACAGGGGGCTAATGAAAAACTGTTTTTT
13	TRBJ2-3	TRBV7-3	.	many	CASSLTYQDTQYF	TGTGCCAGCAGCTTAACGTATCAAGATACGCAGTATTTT
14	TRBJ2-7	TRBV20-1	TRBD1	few	CSATRGDRGYEQYF	TGCAGTGCGACCCGAGGGGACAGGGGCTACGAGCAGTACTTC
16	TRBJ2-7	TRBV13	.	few	CASSLYGTRKSYEQYF	TGTGCCAGCAGCTTATACGGGACACGAAAATCCTACGAGCAGTACTTC
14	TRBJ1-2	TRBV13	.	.	CASSRAAENYGYTF	TGTGCCAGCAGCCGGGCGGCAGAGAACTATGGCTACACCTTC
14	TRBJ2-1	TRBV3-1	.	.	CASSRDQIVNEQFF	TGTGCCAGCAGCCGGGACCAAATCGTCAATGAGCAGTTCTTC
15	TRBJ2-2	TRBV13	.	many	CASSPTRRDTGELFF	TGTGCCAGCAGCCCCACTAGGAGAGACACCGGGGAGCTGTTTTTT
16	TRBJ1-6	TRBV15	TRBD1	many	CATSRARDRDKSPLHF	TGTGCCACCAGCAGAGCCCGGGACAGGGACAAATCACCCCTCCACTTT
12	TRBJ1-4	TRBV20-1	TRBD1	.	CSLTGGNEKLFF	TGCAGTTTGACAGGGGGTAATGAAAAACTGTTTTTT
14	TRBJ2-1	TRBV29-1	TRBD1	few	CSVAGTAFYNEQFF	TGCAGCGTTGCTGGGACAGCTTTTTACAATGAGCAGTTCTTC
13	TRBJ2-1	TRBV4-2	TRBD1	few	CASRGTDYNEQFF	TGTGCCAGCAGAGGGACAGACTACAATGAGCAGTTCTTC
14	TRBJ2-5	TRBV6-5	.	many	CASSYSTPKETQYF	TGTGCCAGCAGTTACTCGACACCAAAAGAGACCCAGTACTTC
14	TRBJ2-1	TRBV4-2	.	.	CASSTKFQPHEQFF	TGTGCCAGCAGCACGAAGTTCCAGCCCCATGAGCAGTTCTTC
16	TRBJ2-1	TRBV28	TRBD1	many	CASSPGGSLAYNEQFF	TGTGCCAGCAGTCCAGGGGGCAGTCTCGCCTACAATGAGCAGTTCTTC
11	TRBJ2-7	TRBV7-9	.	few	CASSLQGEQYF	TGTGCCAGCAGCTTGCAGGGCGAGCAGTACTTC
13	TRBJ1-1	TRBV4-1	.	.	CASSPHGVTEAFF	TGCGCCAGCAGCCCCCACGGGGTCACTGAAGCTTTCTTT
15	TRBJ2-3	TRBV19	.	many	CASSPGIAATDTQYF	TGTGCCAGTAGTCCTGGAATAGCGGCCACAGATACGCAGTATTTT
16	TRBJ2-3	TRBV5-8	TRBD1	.	CASSPGTGASTDTQYF	TGTGCCAGCAGCCCCGGGACAGGGGCCAGCACAGATACGCAGTATTTT
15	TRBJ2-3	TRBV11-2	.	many	CASSFSAHEGDTQYF	TGTGCCAGCAGCTTTTCAGCCCACGAAGGAGATACGCAGTATTTT
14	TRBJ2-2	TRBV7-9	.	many	CAIFTGSHTGELFF	TGTGCCATCTTTACAGGTTCTCACACCGGGGAGCTGTTTTTT
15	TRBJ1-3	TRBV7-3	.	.	CASSLMSSAGNTIYF	TGTGCCAGCAGCTTAATGTCGTCAGCCGGGAACACCATATATTTT
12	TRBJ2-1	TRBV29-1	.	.	CSVERAGNEQFF	TGCAGCGTTGAGCGGGCGGGGAATGAGCAGTTCTTC
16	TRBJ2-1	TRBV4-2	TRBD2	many	CASSRLAGNSYNEQFF	TGTGCCAGCAGCCGATTAGCGGGCAACTCCTACAATGAGCAGTTCTTC
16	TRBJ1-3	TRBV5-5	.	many	CASSLEEGISGNTIYF	TGTGCCAGCAGCTTGGAGGAGGGAATCTCTGGAAACACCATATATTTT
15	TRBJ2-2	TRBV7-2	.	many	CASSSRRGESGELFF	TGTGCCAGCAGCTCCCGGAGGGGAGAAAGCGGGGAGCTGTTTTTT
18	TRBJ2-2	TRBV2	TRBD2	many	CASSVGTSGATFTGELFF	TGTGCCAGCAGCGTCGGGACTAGCGGGGCCACATTCACCGGGGAGCTGTTTTTT
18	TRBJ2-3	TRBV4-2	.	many	CASSQGLGGGNTPDTQYF	TGTGCCAGCAGCCAAGGCCTTGGTGGGGGTAATACGCCAGATACGCAGTATTTT
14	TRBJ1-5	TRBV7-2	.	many	CASSPGGTNQPQHF	TGTGCCAGCAGCCCCGGGGGAACCAATCAGCCCCAGCATTTT
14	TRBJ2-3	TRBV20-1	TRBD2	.	CSAERGGPVDTQYF	TGCAGTGCTGAGCGGGGGGGACCCGTAGATACGCAGTATTTT
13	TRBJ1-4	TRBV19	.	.	CASRSQPNEKLFF	TGTGCCAGTAGATCCCAACCTAATGAAAAACTGTTTTTT
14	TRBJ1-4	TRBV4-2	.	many	CASSQGRWNEKLFF	TGTGCCAGCAGCCAGGGACGGTGGAATGAAAAACTGTTTTTT
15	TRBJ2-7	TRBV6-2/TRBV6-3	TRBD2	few	CASRLGLAGSYEQYF	TGTGCCAGCAGACTGGGACTAGCGGGGTCCTACGAGCAGTACTTC
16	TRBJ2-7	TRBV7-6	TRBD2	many	CASSGPGTSGTYEQYF	TGTGCCAGCAGCGGTCCCGGGACTAGCGGGACCTACGAGCAGTACTTC
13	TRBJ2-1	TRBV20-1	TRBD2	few	CSATGTSENEQFF	TGCAGTGCGACCGGAACTAGCGAGAATGAGCAGTTCTTC
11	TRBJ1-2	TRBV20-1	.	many	CSAEQNYGYTF	TGCAGTGCTGAACAGAACTATGGCTACACCTTC
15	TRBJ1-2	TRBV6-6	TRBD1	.	CASAYTWGQDHGYTF	TGTGCCAGCGCCTACACGTGGGGACAGGACCATGGCTACACCTTC
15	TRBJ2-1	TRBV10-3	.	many	CAISESGTSTNEQFF	TGTGCCATCAGTGAGTCCGGGACTTCCACGAATGAGCAGTTCTTC